This is a list of T cell receptor beta chains from one sample in a study of T cell responses to AZD1222 COVID-19 vaccine. TCRdb's table, derived via immunoSEQ multiplex PCR, lists solely in-frame clones and lacks some. Here the sample spans more than 85,000 clones, more than 70% being singletons. The sample in question was peripheral blood, obtained on day 0 of AZD1222 vaccination. These receptors were collected from an adult in good health. Each CDR3 is given with its conserved first and last residue. The order of the fields is CDR3 length, V gene, clone size, J gene, CDR3 protein. Expanded clones get a size class; other rows say once, few or many, or leave the size out.

12	TRBV19	-	TRBJ2-6	CASSLGANVLTF
15	TRBV5-1	few	TRBJ1-4	CASSVDPGLNEKLFF
13	TRBV10-3	-	TRBJ1-1	CAISPRANTEAFF
15	TRBV7-9	once	TRBJ1-6	CASSSGQGVSSPLHF
16	TRBV7-2	-	TRBJ2-3	CASSFPAGGDSDTQYF
14	TRBV9	-	TRBJ1-2	CASSVAGREFGYTF
14	TRBV7-8	-	TRBJ2-5	CASSRRGAGETQYF
14	TRBV4-2	-	TRBJ1-6	CASSPNWGFSPLHF
15	TRBV11-3	-	TRBJ2-1	CASSPTGGTYNEQFF
15	TRBV6-5	-	TRBJ2-3	CASSWTSGSTDTQYF
15	TRBV6-5	once	TRBJ1-2	CASSYSYRGETGYTF
13	TRBV3-1/TRBV3-2	-	TRBJ1-2	CASSLGTGVGYTF
15	TRBV14	-	TRBJ2-1	CASSRQGAEYNEQFF
14	TRBV5-5	-	TRBJ1-5	CASSLSGANQPQHF
18	TRBV4-3	-	TRBJ1-6	CASSYGTGAPAGGSPLHF
17	TRBV6-2/TRBV6-3	-	TRBJ1-3	CASSYTTGTGTGNTIYF
13	TRBV12-3/TRBV12-4	-	TRBJ2-1	CASSLGLAGEQFF
14	TRBV29-1	-	TRBJ2-1	CSVQGGSSYNEQFF
15	TRBV7-9	-	TRBJ1-5	CASSSDSPSNQPQHF
12	TRBV10-3	-	TRBJ1-2	CAISYDAAINTF
10	TRBV20-1	-	TRBJ1-1	CSARVGGAFF
16	TRBV5-4	few	TRBJ2-7	CASSPGAGTGTYEQYF
15	TRBV6-2/TRBV6-3	-	TRBJ1-5	CASSYSFEGGEPQHF
13	TRBV19	many	TRBJ2-7	CASSNPTSAEQYF
11	TRBV6-5	once	TRBJ2-5	CASSSGVAQYF
17	TRBV24-1	-	TRBJ2-3	CATSDVTGGGSTDTQYF
16	TRBV14	-	TRBJ2-1	CASSQVAGSSYNEQFF
17	TRBV28	few	TRBJ2-1	CASSFPQDRADYNEQFF
15	TRBV7-6	-	TRBJ1-1	CASSYGTAWNTEAFF
14	TRBV6-5	-	TRBJ1-5	CASSYSDNLQPQHF
16	TRBV5-4	-	TRBJ2-3	CASTPPLGETTDTQYF
17	TRBV27	-	TRBJ1-6	CASSLSRMGVYNSPLHF
13	TRBV7-2	-	TRBJ1-5	CASSLSSNQPQHF
15	TRBV6-2/TRBV6-3	-	TRBJ2-3	CASSYRRGVSDTQYF
13	TRBV15	-	TRBJ1-1	CATSSNQGSEAFF
14	TRBV10-3	-	TRBJ2-1	CAIRGLADYNEQFF
16	TRBV5-6	-	TRBJ1-1	CASTLNPTNWGTEAFF
15	TRBV24-1	-	TRBJ1-5	CATRGPGGGNQPQHF
15	TRBV30	-	TRBJ1-5	CAWSGGRANNQPQHF
16	TRBV18	-	TRBJ2-7	CASSPATGVGRYEQYF
14	TRBV18	-	TRBJ2-5	CASSPGTSEGTQYF
12	TRBV28	-	TRBJ2-5	CASSAFQETQYF
16	TRBV18	once	TRBJ2-5	CASSERTGGGVETQYF
14	TRBV18	-	TRBJ1-1	CASSPPMTEYEAFF
16	TRBV19	-	TRBJ1-6	CASSIYLRAANSPLHF
16	TRBV11-3	-	TRBJ2-1	CASSGDMTSGSDEQFF
21	TRBV21-1	-	TRBJ1-3	CASSNPSRDSPESRSGNTIYF
14	TRBV18	-	TRBJ1-1	CASSLGQALAEAFF
12	TRBV28	-	TRBJ1-1	CASSSVNTEAFF
15	TRBV18	-	TRBJ2-3	CASSPLAGATDTQYF